The rows below give T cell receptor beta chains drawn from one sample of a study of CD8+ T cells in alopecia areata. Method: immunoSEQ multiplex PCR; TCRdb's copy keeps in-frame clones and lacks some. Here the sample spans around 120,000 clones, roughly 50% being singletons. The source was CD8+ T cells sorted from blood, collected at week 4, from a patient treated with tofacitinib. These receptors were taken from a human donor with alopecia areata. CDR3s include the opening cysteine and the closing phenylalanine or tryptophan. The D gene is left open where the match is weak. A clone size is listed for some rows: how often the clone was seen (once, few, many), or a class if it is expanded.

-	-	TRBV5-4	TRBJ1-1	TGTGCCAGCAGCTTGGTTGAGGCTGAAGCTTTCTTT	CASSLVEAEAFF
-	TRBD1	TRBV6-5	TRBJ2-7	TGTGCCAGCAGTTACGGCGGACAGGGCTACGAGCAGTACTTC	CASSYGGQGYEQYF
-	-	TRBV30	TRBJ1-2	TGTGCCTGGAGTGAACTGGGGGATGGCTACACCTTC	CAWSELGDGYTF
few	-	TRBV29-1	TRBJ1-1	TGCAGCGTTGAGGGGGGACGGGGTAACACTGAAGCTTTCTTT	CSVEGGRGNTEAFF
-	-	TRBV6-6	TRBJ2-5	TGTGCCAGCAGTCCACTGGGGCAGGAGACCCAGTACTTC	CASSPLGQETQYF
-	-	TRBV23-1	TRBJ2-1	TGCGCCAGCAGTCAGGAGGGGGTCCCCTCCTACAATGAGCAGTTCTTC	CASSQEGVPSYNEQFF
-	-	TRBV29-1	TRBJ2-5	TGCAGCGTTGCTGGGATTTCCCAAGAGACCCAGTACTTC	CSVAGISQETQYF
-	-	TRBV29-1	TRBJ2-7	TGCAGCGTTGAACGCCAGTCCTCCTACGAGCAGTACTTC	CSVERQSSYEQYF
-	-	TRBV9	TRBJ2-4	TGTGCCAGCAGCGTACCAGGAGGGGACATTCAGTACTTC	CASSVPGGDIQYF
-	TRBD1	TRBV30	TRBJ1-1	TGTGCCTGGAGTTGGGACAGGGAGGACACTGAAGCTTTCTTT	CAWSWDREDTEAFF
-	TRBD2	TRBV11-2	TRBJ2-5	TGTGCCAGCAGCTCCTGGACTAGCGGGGGCCAAGAGACCCAGTACTTC	CASSSWTSGGQETQYF
-	TRBD2	TRBV30	TRBJ2-3	TGTGCCTGGACCCCCGGGGCGCGGGGGGCAGATACGCAGTATTTT	CAWTPGARGADTQYF
-	-	TRBV5-6	TRBJ1-1	TGTGCCAGCAGCTCACGACTAGAGTGGTCGAACACTGAAGCTTTCTTT	CASSSRLEWSNTEAFF
-	-	TRBV29-1	TRBJ2-5	TGCAGCGTTGGACGTGGGGGGGCCCAAGAGACCCAGTACTTC	CSVGRGGAQETQYF
-	-	TRBV29-1	TRBJ1-1	TGCAGCGCCCAAGGACAGAATGAAGCTTTCTTT	CSAQGQNEAFF
-	TRBD1	TRBV4-1	TRBJ2-1	TGCGCCAGCAGCCAAGTGGGGGGACAGGGGGCCAATGAGCAGTTCTTC	CASSQVGGQGANEQFF
-	-	TRBV30	TRBJ2-5	TGTGCCTGGAGTGAAGAGCAGGACCCAGGGGCCCAGTACTTC	CAWSEEQDPGAQYF
-	-	TRBV27	TRBJ2-4	TGTGCCAGCAGTCCGACCCCGGTGGCCAAAAACATTCAGTACTTC	CASSPTPVAKNIQYF
many	TRBD2	TRBV6-4	TRBJ2-1	TGTGCCAGCAGTGACTCAAGACTAGCGGGGGGGCCCCACAATGAGCAGTTCTTC	CASSDSRLAGGPHNEQFF
-	-	TRBV21-1	TRBJ1-2	TGTGCCAGCAGCCATACCGGGGCCTTAAGCCCCTGGCATGGCTACACCTTC	CASSHTGALSPWHGYTF
-	TRBD1	TRBV7-9	TRBJ2-1	TGTGCCAGCAGCCTCCCCGGGACAGGGGGTCTCTACAATGAGCAGTTCTTC	CASSLPGTGGLYNEQFF
once	-	TRBV30	TRBJ1-3	TGTGCCTGGAGGGCACGAGGCTCTGGAAACACCATATATTTT	CAWRARGSGNTIYF
-	-	TRBV7-6	TRBJ2-3	TGTGCCAGCAGCTTACAAATAGAGGGCACAGATACGCAGTATTTT	CASSLQIEGTDTQYF
few	-	TRBV29-1	TRBJ2-3	TGCAGCGCCCGCCCAGGGGACGGGACAGATACGCAGTATTTT	CSARPGDGTDTQYF
-	-	TRBV27	TRBJ2-7	TGTGCCAGCAGTCCCGGTATCCCCTACGAGCAGTACTTC	CASSPGIPYEQYF
-	-	TRBV30	TRBJ2-3	TGTGCCTGGAGTGTACCAGAGGGGGTTAGCACAGATACGCAGTATTTT	CAWSVPEGVSTDTQYF
-	-	TRBV30	TRBJ2-3	TGTGCCTGGAGCGGGACCCCTGGGATCACAGATACGCAGTATTTT	CAWSGTPGITDTQYF
-	TRBD2	TRBV30	TRBJ2-5	TGTGCCTGGAGTGTTGCGGGGGGGCCGGCAGAGACCCAGTACTTC	CAWSVAGGPAETQYF
-	-	TRBV27	TRBJ1-5	TGTGCCAGCAGTTTAGGGTTTGGCAATCAGCCCCAGCATTTT	CASSLGFGNQPQHF
-	-	TRBV14	TRBJ2-3	TGTGCCAGCAGCCAAGATCTTGCAGATACGCAGTATTTT	CASSQDLADTQYF
-	-	TRBV29-1	TRBJ2-7	TGCAGCGTTGTTGCCGATTCCTACGAGCAGTACTTC	CSVVADSYEQYF
few	-	TRBV29-1	TRBJ2-5	TGCAGCGTTGAAGGCGCCGAAGAGACCCAGTACTTC	CSVEGAEETQYF
few	-	TRBV4-2	TRBJ2-7	TGTGCCAGCAGCCAAGATCCCACGTCGTCCTACGAGCAGTACTTC	CASSQDPTSSYEQYF
-	-	TRBV7-3	TRBJ1-5	TGTGCCAGCAGCTTAGGGCGGTATAGCAATCAGCCCCAGCATTTT	CASSLGRYSNQPQHF
once	-	TRBV9	TRBJ2-7	TGTGCCAGCAGCGTAGGGCAGGGAGGCTACGAGCAGTACTTC	CASSVGQGGYEQYF
-	TRBD2	TRBV29-1	TRBJ2-7	TGCAGCGCCGGACTAGCGGGGGGCTACGAGCAGTACTTC	CSAGLAGGYEQYF
-	-	TRBV30	TRBJ2-3	TGTGCCTGGAGTGAGGGGGACGCCCTCACAGATACGCAGTATTTT	CAWSEGDALTDTQYF
-	TRBD2	TRBV29-1	TRBJ2-1	TGCAGCGTAGCCGGACTAGCCTATAACAATGAGCAGTTCTTC	CSVAGLAYNNEQFF
-	-	TRBV27	TRBJ1-5	TGTGCCAGCAGATCTAACATCAATCAGCCCCAGCATTTT	CASRSNINQPQHF
few	-	TRBV7-8	TRBJ2-5	TGTGCCAGCAGCCACATGACTGGTAGACAAGAGACCCAGTACTTC	CASSHMTGRQETQYF
-	-	TRBV7-9	TRBJ1-2	TGTGCCAGCAGGGGAGGGGGCTATGGCTACACCTTC	CASRGGGYGYTF
few	-	TRBV30	TRBJ2-5	TGTGCCTGGAGTGTAGCCGGGGGAGAGACCCAGTACTTC	CAWSVAGGETQYF
-	TRBD2	TRBV29-1	TRBJ2-5	TGCAGCGTTGAGCCCCGACTAGCGGGGAACCAAGAGACCCAGTACTTC	CSVEPRLAGNQETQYF
-	TRBD2	TRBV5-6	TRBJ2-5	TGTGCCAGCAGCGGACTAGTTCAAGAGACCCAGTACTTC	CASSGLVQETQYF
-	-	TRBV9	TRBJ2-1	TGTGCCAGCAGCCCCGGATCTCGGGGGAATGAGCAGTTCTTC	CASSPGSRGNEQFF
-	TRBD2	TRBV4-1	TRBJ2-1	TGCGCCAGCAGCCGCTCCGGGACTAGCGGGGTTGATGAGCAGTTCTTC	CASSRSGTSGVDEQFF
-	TRBD1	TRBV27	TRBJ1-2	TGTGCCAGCAGTTTACAGGGGGGTATGAAGGGCTACACCTTC	CASSLQGGMKGYTF
few	-	TRBV29-1	TRBJ2-2	TGCAGCGCGTCAACCGCGGGGTCCGAGAACGGGGAGCTGTTTTTT	CSASTAGSENGELFF
-	-	TRBV30	TRBJ1-4	TGTGCCAGCCGGGCGGGAGGCGTTAATGAAAAACTGTTTTTT	CASRAGGVNEKLFF
few	-	TRBV29-1	TRBJ2-7	TGCAGCGTTGATGCCGAGGATAGGGGTGGAAGCTACGAGCAGTACTTC	CSVDAEDRGGSYEQYF
-	-	TRBV20-1	TRBJ2-3	TGCAGTGCTAGAGAGGGACCTACGCAGTATTTT	CSAREGPTQYF
-	TRBD1	TRBV7-9	TRBJ1-6	TGTGCCAGCCAGGGACAGTTGAATTCACCCCTCCACTTT	CASQGQLNSPLHF
-	-	TRBV14	TRBJ2-2	TGTGCCAGCAGCCAAGGGGTGTCGAACGCCGGGGAGCTGTTTTTT	CASSQGVSNAGELFF
once	-	TRBV27	TRBJ2-1	TGTGCCAGCAGGGTCTCCCCCGGCTACAATGAGCAGTTCTTC	CASRVSPGYNEQFF
-	TRBD1	TRBV5-1	TRBJ2-6	TGCGCCAGCAGCCCTTATAAGGGGGCATCAATCTCTGGGGCCAACGTCCTGACTTTC	CASSPYKGASISGANVLTF
-	TRBD1	TRBV2	TRBJ2-7	TGTGCCAGCAGCCCGGGACAGGGGATCTACGAGCAGTACTTC	CASSPGQGIYEQYF
-	-	TRBV27	TRBJ2-1	TGTGCCAGCAGTTTATTTGCGGGGAATGAGTTCTTC	CASSLFAGNEFF